A selection of T cell receptor beta chains follows, all from one sample in a study of blood T cell repertoires in COVID-19. Measured with immunoSEQ multiplex PCR; TCRdb has only the in-frame clones, and not every one. In the table there are roughly 280,000 clones, approximately 89% of which are singletons. Sequences were obtained from PBMCs or T cells enriched from blood (not recorded which). All receptors derive from a woman aged 55-70 years who had recovered from COVID-19. Both conserved end residues are part of each CDR3. The D gene is left open where the match is weak. For some rows the clone size is stated as once, few or many, or as a class when expanded; others skip it.

>-|TRBV5-1|14|-|TRBJ2-2
TGCGCCAGCAGCATACAGGGGAACACCGGGGAGCTGTTTTTT
CASSIQGNTGELFF
>-|TRBV5-6|13|-|TRBJ2-1
TGTGCCAGCAGCTTAGAGGGCTCCAATGAGCAGTTCTTC
CASSLEGSNEQFF
>TRBD1|TRBV5-6|17|once|TRBJ2-4
TGTGCCAGCAGCGTACCCTACGACAGGGAAGCCAAAAACATTCAGTACTTC
CASSVPYDREAKNIQYF
>-|TRBV3-1/TRBV3-2|14|few|TRBJ2-1
TGTGCCAGCAGCCAAGACGTCGGGAAGAATGAGCAGTTCTTC
CASSQDVGKNEQFF
>TRBD2|TRBV28|14|-|TRBJ2-7
TGTGCCAGCTTGACTAGCGGAAGCGTATTGGAGCAGTACTTC
CASLTSGSVLEQYF
>-|TRBV15|13|-|TRBJ2-3
TGTGCCACCAGCGCAGCGGTTACAGATACGCAGTATTTT
CATSAAVTDTQYF
>TRBD1|TRBV6-5|16|-|TRBJ1-3
TGTGCCAGCAGTTACTCCCAGGGGGCGCCTGGAAACACCATATATTTT
CASSYSQGAPGNTIYF
>-|TRBV6-5|15|-|TRBJ1-6
TGTGCCAGCACCCGGGGAGCTGGGTATAATTCACCCCTCCACTTT
CASTRGAGYNSPLHF
>-|TRBV10-3|14|-|TRBJ1-6
TGTGCCATCAACAAGGGGCAGGGGAATTCACCCCTCCACTTT
CAINKGQGNSPLHF
>-|TRBV6-5|14|-|TRBJ2-5
TGTGCCAGCAGCTCAGGAGGCGGGGCAGAGACCCAGTACTTC
CASSSGGGAETQYF
>TRBD2|TRBV6-5|15|few|TRBJ2-7
TGTGCCAGCAGCTTTAGCGGGAGTACAGACTACGAGCAGTACTTC
CASSFSGSTDYEQYF
>TRBD1|TRBV5-1|13|-|TRBJ1-1
TGCGCCAGCAGCACAGGGGGCTGGACTGAAGCTTTCTTT
CASSTGGWTEAFF
>-|TRBV5-1|14|once|TRBJ2-1
TGCGCCAGCAGCTTGGGGCTGGCCCCCAATGAGCAGTTCTTC
CASSLGLAPNEQFF
>TRBD1|TRBV27|14|-|TRBJ1-2
TGTGCCAGCAGTGCCCGACAGGGGGAGTGGGGCTACACCTTC
CASSARQGEWGYTF
>-|TRBV28|14|-|TRBJ2-1
TGTGCCAGCAGTTCCCCAGGGGAAGGCAATGAGCAGTTCTTC
CASSSPGEGNEQFF
>-|TRBV5-5|13|once|TRBJ1-3
TGTGCCAGCAGGCTATACTCTGGAAACACCATATATTTT
CASRLYSGNTIYF
>TRBD1|TRBV28|15|-|TRBJ1-1
TGTGCCAGCAGGTACAGGGGATTTGTAGACACTGAAGCTTTCTTT
CASRYRGFVDTEAFF
>-|TRBV10-2|13|-|TRBJ2-3
TGCGCCAGCAGTGAGTCGGCCGGGGTTACGCAGTATTTT
CASSESAGVTQYF
>-|TRBV9|14|-|TRBJ2-3
TGTGCCAGCAGCGTGAACAGGGTCACAGATACGCAGTATTTT
CASSVNRVTDTQYF
>-|TRBV9|14|-|TRBJ2-7
TGTGCCAGCAGCGTAGACCCGGGGGCCTACGAGCAGTACTTC
CASSVDPGAYEQYF
>-|TRBV6-4|12|-|TRBJ2-2
TGTGCCAGCAGTACAAGCACCGGGGAGCTGTTTTTT
CASSTSTGELFF
>-|TRBV4-2|15|-|TRBJ2-7
TGTGCCAGCAGCCACGGAGCGGATGTTTACTACGAGCAGTACTTC
CASSHGADVYYEQYF
>TRBD2|TRBV9|15|-|TRBJ2-1
TGTGCCAGCAGCGCTAGCGGAAACTCCTACAATGAGCAGTTCTTC
CASSASGNSYNEQFF
>TRBD1|TRBV10-3|16|-|TRBJ2-6
TGTGCCATCAGACCGGGACAGGGGGCTGGGGCCAACGTCCTGACTTTC
CAIRPGQGAGANVLTF